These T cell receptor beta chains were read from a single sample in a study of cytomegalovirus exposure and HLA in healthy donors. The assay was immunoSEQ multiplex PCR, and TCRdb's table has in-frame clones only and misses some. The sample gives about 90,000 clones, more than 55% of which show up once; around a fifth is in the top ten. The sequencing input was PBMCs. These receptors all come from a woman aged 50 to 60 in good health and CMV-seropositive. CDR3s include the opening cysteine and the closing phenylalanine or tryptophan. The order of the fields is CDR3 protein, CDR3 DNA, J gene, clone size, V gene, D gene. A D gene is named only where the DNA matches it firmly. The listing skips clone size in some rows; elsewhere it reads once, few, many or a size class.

CDR3: CASSLGQGAYEQYF
DNA: TGTGCCAGCAGTTTGGGACAAGGGGCCTACGAGCAGTACTTC
J: TRBJ2-7
size: .
V: TRBV28
D: .

CDR3: CASRLTGYRTEAFF
DNA: TGTGCCAGCAGATTAACAGGGTATCGCACTGAAGCTTTCTTT
J: TRBJ1-1
size: .
V: TRBV6-5
D: .

CDR3: CASRAWGGSNYGYTF
DNA: TGTGCCAGCAGAGCATGGGGGGGGAGTAACTATGGCTACACCTTC
J: TRBJ1-2
size: .
V: TRBV27
D: .

CDR3: CASSLKGADTQYF
DNA: TGTGCCAGCAGCTTAAAGGGGGCAGATACGCAGTATTTT
J: TRBJ2-3
size: .
V: TRBV7-3
D: .

CDR3: CASSPGQLNEQFF
DNA: TGTGCCAGCAGTCCGGGACAGCTCAATGAGCAGTTCTTC
J: TRBJ2-1
size: few
V: TRBV6-5
D: TRBD1

CDR3: CASSSSTGSSNQPQHF
DNA: TGTGCCAGCAGCTCCTCGACAGGATCGAGCAATCAGCCCCAGCATTTT
J: TRBJ1-5
size: .
V: TRBV11-2
D: .

CDR3: CASNTDRENEKLFF
DNA: TGTGCCAGCAATACCGACAGGGAAAATGAAAAACTGTTTTTT
J: TRBJ1-4
size: .
V: TRBV28
D: TRBD1

CDR3: CASSDGQGSGYTF
DNA: TGCGCCAGCAGCGACGGACAGGGGAGCGGCTACACCTTC
J: TRBJ1-2
size: .
V: TRBV5-1
D: TRBD1

CDR3: CASSLAHVEGSYEQYF
DNA: TGTGCCAGCAGCTTAGCCCACGTAGAGGGCTCCTACGAGCAGTACTTC
J: TRBJ2-7
size: .
V: TRBV7-8
D: .

CDR3: CASSYSLGTTYGYTF
DNA: TGTGCCAGCAGTTACTCCCTAGGGACAACCTATGGCTACACCTTC
J: TRBJ1-2
size: .
V: TRBV6-5
D: .

CDR3: CASHTGGDTGELFF
DNA: TGTGCCAGCCACACCGGGGGGGACACCGGGGAGCTGTTTTTT
J: TRBJ2-2
size: few
V: TRBV6-5
D: TRBD2

CDR3: CASSTNLETGGSKHTEAFF
DNA: TGTGCCAGCAGTACGAACTTGGAAACCGGGGGTAGTAAACACACTGAAGCTTTCTTT
J: TRBJ1-1
size: .
V: TRBV28
D: .

CDR3: CAWSVNSGNTIYF
DNA: TGTGCCTGGAGCGTTAACTCTGGAAACACCATATATTTT
J: TRBJ1-3
size: .
V: TRBV30
D: .

CDR3: CASSLYRTGGSANTGELFF
DNA: TGTGCCAGCTCGCTCTATAGGACAGGGGGCTCAGCGAACACCGGGGAGCTGTTTTTT
J: TRBJ2-2
size: .
V: TRBV18
D: TRBD1

CDR3: CAWSTQYEAFF
DNA: TGTGCCTGGAGTACCCAGTATGAAGCTTTCTTT
J: TRBJ1-1
size: few
V: TRBV30
D: .

CDR3: CASSELAAGVGNYGYTF
DNA: TGTGCCAGCAGTGAATTGGCCGCCGGGGTGGGGAACTATGGCTACACCTTC
J: TRBJ1-2
size: .
V: TRBV25-1
D: .

CDR3: CASSDSASEQYF
DNA: TGTGCCAGCAGTGATTCCGCGTCCGAGCAGTACTTC
J: TRBJ2-7
size: few
V: TRBV2
D: .

CDR3: CASSELEQGVPNEQFF
DNA: TGTGCCAGCAGTGAACTTGAGCAGGGGGTCCCTAATGAGCAGTTCTTC
J: TRBJ2-1
size: .
V: TRBV25-1
D: TRBD1

CDR3: CASSDYQETQYF
DNA: TGTGCCAGCAGCGACTACCAAGAGACCCAGTACTTC
J: TRBJ2-5
size: .
V: TRBV9
D: .

CDR3: CASSSGLAGGEISYNEQFF
DNA: TGCGCCAGCAGCTCGGGACTAGCGGGGGGCGAAATCTCCTACAATGAGCAGTTCTTC
J: TRBJ2-1
size: few
V: TRBV4-3
D: TRBD2

CDR3: CASSEGQGDSPLHF
DNA: TGTGCCAGCAGTGAGGGACAGGGGGATTCACCCCTCCACTTT
J: TRBJ1-6
size: .
V: TRBV25-1
D: TRBD1

CDR3: CASSRQGKNTEAFF
DNA: TGTGCCAGCAGCCGACAGGGTAAGAACACTGAAGCTTTCTTT
J: TRBJ1-1
size: .
V: TRBV6-5
D: TRBD1

CDR3: CASSAQGGNQPQHF
DNA: TGTGCCAGCAGCGCACAGGGGGGCAATCAGCCCCAGCATTTT
J: TRBJ1-5
size: .
V: TRBV9
D: TRBD1

CDR3: CASSLTGGTEAFF
DNA: TGTGCCAGCAGCTTAACAGGGGGTACTGAAGCTTTCTTT
J: TRBJ1-1
size: .
V: TRBV7-2
D: TRBD1

CDR3: CASSPNQGASYNEQFF
DNA: TGTGCCAGCAGCCCGAACCAGGGGGCGAGCTACAATGAGCAGTTCTTC
J: TRBJ2-1
size: once
V: TRBV7-8
D: TRBD1

CDR3: CASSLGTVGSGANVLTF
DNA: TGTGCCAGCAGCTTAGGGACAGTCGGTTCTGGGGCCAACGTCCTGACTTTC
J: TRBJ2-6
size: many
V: TRBV7-6
D: .

CDR3: CASSYSDLGANVLTF
DNA: TGTGCCAGCAGTTACTCCGACTTGGGGGCCAACGTCCTGACTTTC
J: TRBJ2-6
size: few
V: TRBV6-5
D: .

CDR3: CASSYSRDIGFF
DNA: TGTGCCAGCAGTTACAGTCGGGACATTGGGTTCTTC
J: TRBJ2-1
size: .
V: TRBV6-6
D: .

CDR3: CASNPGQGNYGYTF
DNA: TGTGCCAGCAATCCGGGACAGGGGAACTATGGCTACACCTTC
J: TRBJ1-2
size: .
V: TRBV27
D: TRBD1

CDR3: CASSQAASGGYQETQYF
DNA: TGTGCCAGCAGCCAAGCGGCTAGCGGAGGGTACCAAGAGACCCAGTACTTC
J: TRBJ2-5
size: .
V: TRBV4-2
D: TRBD2

CDR3: CASSLANRGTEAFF
DNA: TGTGCCAGCAGCTTAGCGAATCGGGGCACTGAAGCTTTCTTT
J: TRBJ1-1
size: .
V: TRBV7-8
D: .

CDR3: CASSPDSGGPIYEQYF
DNA: TGTGCCAGCAGTCCGGATAGCGGGGGGCCGATCTACGAGCAGTACTTC
J: TRBJ2-7
size: .
V: TRBV11-2
D: TRBD2

CDR3: CASSITNSNEKLFF
DNA: TGTGCCAGCAGTATCACGAACAGTAATGAAAAACTGTTTTTT
J: TRBJ1-4
size: .
V: TRBV5-4
D: .

CDR3: CASSRGGTGVNSPLHF
DNA: TGTGCCAGCAGCCGGGGCGGGACAGGGGTTAATTCACCCCTCCACTTT
J: TRBJ1-6
size: .
V: TRBV7-2
D: TRBD1

CDR3: CASSPRRRRGMSTEAFF
DNA: TGTGCCAGCAGCCCCAGGAGAAGGCGGGGAATGAGTACTGAAGCTTTCTTT
J: TRBJ1-1
size: few
V: TRBV5-6
D: .

CDR3: CASSLVGGPGQGAYEQYF
DNA: TGTGCCAGCAGCTTAGTCGGAGGTCCGGGACAGGGGGCCTACGAGCAGTACTTC
J: TRBJ2-7
size: .
V: TRBV11-1
D: TRBD1

CDR3: CASSLGQGDRDSGYTF
DNA: TGTGCCAGCAGCTTAGGGCAGGGCGACAGGGACTCTGGCTACACCTTC
J: TRBJ1-2
size: .
V: TRBV7-8
D: TRBD1